The next 4 T cell receptor beta chains were all read from a single sample in a study of blood T cell repertoires in COVID-19 (dated by TCRdb to the early 2020s). The method was the immunoSEQ multiplex PCR assay. TCRdb obtained this table from immuneACCESS and retained in-frame rearrangements with V and J assigned. These tables miss some clones; where compared with another copy, unresolved V genes account for less than half of the shortfall, and the remainder is unexplained. In this sample the table shows about 250,000 clones, over 70% of which occur a single time. Of the sample, around 5.4% falls within the top ten clones. The source material was peripheral blood. These receptors came from a man older than 75 with acute or convalescent COVID-19.

This chain links TRBV5-1 with TRBJ2-2; 9 bases align to TRBD1. Trimming removed 2 bases from V and 5 bases from J; junction bases left unmatched: 4. Germline CDR1 is SGHRS and CDR2 is YFSETQ. CDR3 length equals 15 residues. This chain's CDR3 is CASSFWGQGTGELFF. The CDR3 nucleotides are TGCGCCAGCAGCTTTTGGGGACAGGGTACCGGGGAGCTGTTTTTT.

The chain employs TRBV11-1 and TRBJ2-1; 9 nucleotides align to TRBD2. This CDR3 comprises 15 residues. Losses at the gene ends were 1 base for V and 4 bases for J; bases not matched to a gene: 2. CDR1 SGHAT and CDR2 FQDESV come from the germline V gene (reference sequence). CDR3 loop: CASSLETSGYNEQFF. The CDR3, as DNA: TGTGCCAGCAGCTTAGAGACTAGCGGTTACAATGAGCAGTTCTTC.

The V gene is TRBV11-2, the J gene TRBJ1-1; D possibly corresponds to TRBD1 (5 bases). CDR1 and CDR2 (germline): SGHAT, FQNNGV. V was clipped by 5 bases and J by 5 bases, with 18 bases between them. This CDR3 has 15 amino acids. CDR3 bases: TGTGCCAGCAGCCCTCGTCCTTTCGGGGGAACTGAAGCTTTCTTT. Translation gives CASSPRPFGGTEAFF. Based on the CDR3 plus reference TRBV11-2 and TRBJ1-1, the full variable domain is EAGVAQSPRYKIIEKRQSVAFWCNPISGHATLYWYQQILGQGPKLLIQFQNNGVVDDSQLPKDRFSAERLKGVDSTLKIQPAKLEDSAVYLCASSPRPFGGTEAFFGQGTRLTVV.

The chain couples TRBV19 to TRBJ1-2, with D uncertain. The germline V gene encodes CDR1 LNHDA and CDR2 SQIVND (reference sequence). V was shortened by 6 bases and J by 5 bases, with 13 bases between the two germline ends. The CDR3 contains 13 residues. CDR3 DNA sequence: TGTGCCAGTAGCCAAGGTTCGGGGTATGGCTACACCTTC. Protein sequence: CASSQGSGYGYTF.